Described below is a single T cell receptor beta chain sequence and its context. Per the authors' pipeline: Estimates of nucleated cell counts were drawn from the amplification of reference gene primers. TCRdb's copy holds only in-frame clones and misses some; the assay was immunoSEQ multiplex PCR. V, J and clone size are those of that table, while D and trimming were read from the DNA. The sample consists of over 150,000 clones, around 84% of them appearing once. The data are from a study of blood T cell repertoires in COVID-19. Across the whole study: Samples of COVID-19 (acute and convalescent) were obtained from the United States, Italy and Spain. From T cells, B-cell-depleted T cells, or PBMCs came the material, which was cDNA or gDNA.

CDR3 length: 16 amino acids. Germline CDR1 is KGHSH and CDR2 is LQKENI. After removal of 1 base from V and 4 bases from J, the junction contained 6 bases not matched to a gene. While infection was still active, Seattle patients were enrolled and then followed longitudinally. This chain joins TRBV18 and TRBJ2-5; 10 bases line up with TRBD1. Sequenced input: peripheral blood. This TCR was recovered from a woman aged 80 or over with COVID-19, enrolled during active disease. The CDR3 coding sequence is TGTGCCAGCTCACCACTGGGACAGGGGACGGGAGAGACCCAGTACTTC. Protein sequence: CASSPLGQGTGETQYF. The full variable domain, with the rest looked up from reference TRBV18 and TRBJ2-5, is NAGVMQNPRHLVRRRGQEARLRCSPMKGHSHVYWYRQLPEEGLKFMVYLQKENIIDESGMPKERFSAEFPKEGPSILRIQQVVRGDSAAYFCASSPLGQGTGETQYFGPGTRLLVL.